The 32 T cell receptor beta chains given below trace back to one sample, sequenced in a study of cytotoxic CD8 clonotypes in ibrutinib-treated CLL. Data came from immunoSEQ multiplex PCR; TCRdb stores just in-frame clones and leaves some out. The data hold 35,000 to 45,000 clones, with approximately 70% observed a single time. The material was PBMCs, obtained after 12 months of ibrutinib treatment. The origin of the receptors is a human donor with chronic lymphocytic leukemia.

The chain is built from TRBV28 and TRBJ2-7; D may be TRBD2 (6 bases). Germline assignment: CDR1 MDHEN and CDR2 SYDVKM. V gave up 4 bases and J gave up 4 bases, with 14 bases separating them. The length of the CDR3 is 14 residues. CDR3 protein: CASSSPWGEYEQYF. CDR3 nucleotide sequence: TGTGCCAGCAGTTCCCCGTGGGGGGAGTACGAGCAGTACTTC. The entire variable domain, with the rest obtained from reference TRBV28 and TRBJ2-7, is as follows: DVKVTQSSRYLVKRTGEKVFLECVQDMDHENMFWYRQDPGLGLRLIYFSYDVKMKEKGDIPEGYSVSREKKERFSLILESASTNQTSMYLCASSSPWGEYEQYFGPGTRLTVT.

The chain employs TRBV5-1 and TRBJ2-1; D remains unclear. The CDR3 runs 12 residues. Germline lookup yields CDR1 SGHRS and CDR2 YFSETQ. Deletions cut 3 bases from V and 7 bases from J, with 8 bases between. CDR3 protein: CASSSSLNEQFF. CDR3 nucleotide sequence: TGCGCCAGCAGCTCGTCCCTTAATGAGCAGTTCTTC. The full variable domain, in which reference TRBV5-1 and TRBJ2-1 provide the parts outside the CDR3, is KAGVTQTPRYLIKTRGQQVTLSCSPISGHRSVSWYQQTPGQGLQFLFEYFSETQRNKGNFPGRFSGRQFSNSRSEMNVSTLELGDSALYLCASSSSLNEQFFGPGTRLTVL.

In this sample, this clone turned up a few times. V usage is TRBV7-2 and J usage is TRBJ1-1; D is uncertain. V was pared by 3 bases and J by 2 bases, with 10 bases between. Germline V gives CDR1 SGHTA, CDR2 FQGNSA. This CDR3 region has 14 residues. The CDR3 loop reads CASSLGLGNTEAFF. The CDR3, as DNA: TGTGCCAGCAGCTTGGGCTTGGGTAACACTGAAGCTTTCTTT. Complete variable domain (other parts from reference TRBV7-2 and TRBJ1-1): GAGVSQSPSNKVTEKGKDVELRCDPISGHTALYWYRQSLGQGLEFLIYFQGNSAPDKSGLPSDRFSAERTGGSVSTLTIQRTQQEDSAVYLCASSLGLGNTEAFFGQGTRLTVV.

The chain employs TRBV28 and TRBJ2-3, with 8 nucleotides matching TRBD2. The CDR3 sequence is 14 residues long. V lost 2 bases to trimming and J lost 4 bases; unmatched junction nucleotides: 2. Germline CDR1 and CDR2: MDHEN and SYDVKM. The CDR3 loop is CASSLSGRPDTQYF. The CDR3 coding sequence is TGTGCCAGCAGTTTAAGCGGGAGACCAGATACGCAGTATTTT.

With respect to this clone: Because the CDR3's place on the DNA is in doubt, the DNA is left out and the CDR3 is given as listed by TCRdb. The CDR3 sequence: CSVDWGQGTFF. The rearrangement links TRBV29-1 to TRBJ1-1; the table's D call of TRBD1 was not tested on the DNA. Germline V gene lookup returns CDR1 SQVTM and CDR2 ANQGSEA. A total of 11 residues make up the CDR3, ends included.

In DNA form, the CDR3 reads TGTGCCAGCAGCTCCCGGGCAGGGGGCGCCAATGGCTACACCTTC. It encodes CASSSRAGGANGYTF. V and J are TRBV27 and TRBJ1-2; 8 nucleotides line up with TRBD1. CDR1 MNHEY and CDR2 SMNVEV come from the germline V gene (reference sequence). The CDR3 extends over 15 amino acids. Unmatched junction bases numbered 12, after V lost 6 bases and J lost 6 bases.

The chain links TRBV7-6 to TRBJ2-5; no firm D call. The CDR3 is 15 residues long. Between the trimmed V and J ends, which lost 3 bases and 4 bases, there was a span of 15 bases. Germline-derived CDR1 and CDR2 are SGHVS and FNYEAQ. The CDR3 sequence: CASSFLSGRRETQYF. The CDR3, as DNA: TGTGCCAGCAGCTTTTTGTCTGGCAGACGAGAGACCCAGTACTTC.

The chain employs TRBV15 and TRBJ1-5, with a weak D call TRBD1 (5 bases). This CDR3 is built from 14 residues. V lost 0 bases to trimming and J lost 4 bases, with 7 bases between them. CDR1 is LNHNV and CDR2 is YYDKDF in the germline V gene (reference sequence). The DNA for the CDR3 is TGTGCCACCAGCAGAGATAAGGGGAATCAGCCCCAGCATTTT. It specifies CATSRDKGNQPQHF.

The gene calls are TRBV6-6 and TRBJ2-7; no definite D call. This CDR3 has 11 residues. Per germline, CDR1 MNHNY and CDR2 SVGAGI (reference sequence). With 4 bases removed from V and 5 bases from J, the gap between germline ends came to 6 bases. The CDR3 protein is CASSSANEQYF. The CDR3 nucleotides read TGTGCCAGCAGTTCAGCAAACGAGCAGTACTTC.

This rearrangement joins TRBV7-3 to TRBJ2-3, with 8 bases identical to TRBD1. V was clipped by 5 bases and J by 3 bases; unmatched bases: 13. The CDR3 length is 17 residues. Germline loops: CDR1 SGHTA, CDR2 FQGTGA. The DNA of the CDR3 is TGTGCCAGCAGCCTGGGGACAGGCCCCCCCGGGACAGATACGCAGTATTTT. Translated, it gives CASSLGTGPPGTDTQYF.

J is TRBJ1-4 and V is TRBV11-2; 11 bases agree with TRBD1. The J segment lost 7 bases and the V segment lost 4 bases, leaving 8 bases of the junction unmatched. The CDR3 length is 16 residues. Germline V gene sequence: CDR1 SGHAT, CDR2 FQNNGV. The CDR3, as DNA: TGTGCCAGCAGCTCCCCAGGACAGGGGGCGAGTGAAAAACTGTTTTTT. Translated, it gives CASSSPGQGASEKLFF.

As DNA, the CDR3 is TGCAGTGGGGACAGGGCAGATGAAGCTTTCTTT. This codes for CSGDRADEAFF. This chain joins TRBV20-1 and TRBJ1-1, with 9 bases fitting TRBD1. Trimming at V came to 7 bases and at J to 7 bases, leaving 4 bases not matched to a gene. The CDR3 spans 11 residues. From germline, CDR1 is DFQATT and CDR2 SNEGSKA (reference sequence).

The V and J genes are TRBV6-5 and TRBJ2-2; 7 nucleotides agree with TRBD2. This CDR3 comprises 15 residues. Germline CDR1 MNHEY, CDR2 SVGAGI. Trimming cost V 2 bases and J 7 bases; bases outside gene matches: 7. The chain's CDR3 is CASSYGDYRGGELFF. In nucleotides, the CDR3 is TGTGCCAGCAGTTACGGGGACTATAGAGGCGGGGAGCTGTTTTTT.

The chain is built from TRBV10-3 and TRBJ2-7; TRBD2 might be the D (5 bases). Between the trimmed V and J ends, which lost 0 bases and 6 bases, there was a span of 12 bases. This CDR3 spans 14 amino acids. Germline-derived CDR1 and CDR2 are ENHRY and SYGVKD. CDR3 loop: CAISESVGRGEQYF. CDR3 sequence (DNA): TGTGCCATCAGTGAGTCTGTGGGTCGGGGCGAGCAGTACTTC.

The gene calls are TRBV27 and TRBJ1-2, with 7 nucleotides matching TRBD1. Germline assignment: CDR1 MNHEY and CDR2 SMNVEV (reference sequence). The junction had 5 bases not matched to a gene; V was cut back by 5 bases and J by 5 bases. This CDR3 contains 13 residues. CDR3 sequence: CASSLGTEYGYTF. CDR3 bases: TGTGCCAGCAGTCTTGGGACAGAGTATGGCTACACCTTC.

V and J are TRBV4-1 and TRBJ2-2; 9 nucleotides line up with TRBD2. This CDR3 is 19 amino acids long. Germline CDR1 reads MGHRA; CDR2 reads YSYEKL. Losses at the gene ends were 0 bases for V and 0 bases for J; bases not matched to a gene: 8. The CDR3 DNA follows: TGCGCCAGCAGCCAAGATGCCACGTTAGCGGGGGCGAACACCGGGGAGCTGTTTTTT. This codes for CASSQDATLAGANTGELFF.

The chain is built from TRBV19 and TRBJ2-7, with D perhaps assigned TRBD1 or TRBD2 (5 bases each). This CDR3 contains 13 residues. Germline V gene data show CDR1 as LNHDA and CDR2 as SQIVND (reference sequence). Between the trimmed V and J ends, which lost 3 bases and 3 bases, there was a span of 9 bases. The CDR3 nucleotides read TGTGCCAGTAGTATTGGGGACCTCTACGAGCAGTACTTC. Translation gives CASSIGDLYEQYF.

The genes are TRBV5-6 and TRBJ2-5, with D uncertain. The end of the DNA fits TRBJ2-7 better, so the J call may be wrong. The CDR3 runs to 13 residues. CDR1 and CDR2 from the germline V gene are SGHDT and YYEEEE. The CDR3 reads CASSLVAPYEQYF. The DNA for the CDR3 is TGTGCCAGCAGCTTGGTGGCCCCCTACGAGCAGTACTTC.

A word on this clone: The sample carries other DNA sequences with the same CDR3. This sequence joins TRBV15 and TRBJ1-1; the D is unclear. CDR3 length: 14 residues. Trimming left V 0 bases short and J 1 base short, with 6 bases between. Germline V CDR1 and CDR2: LNHNV, YYDKDF (reference sequence). The CDR3 loop is CATSRDRGNTEAFF. Here the CDR3 DNA reads TGTGCCACCAGCAGAGACCGGGGGAACACTGAAGCTTTCTTT.

This chain connects TRBV11-2 to TRBJ2-4; no reliable D call. The ends were cut back, 4 bases at V and 5 bases at J, with 12 bases in the middle. Germline V gives CDR1 SGHAT, CDR2 FQNNGV. The CDR3 runs to 14 residues. The CDR3 loop reads CASSSQKVENIQYF. The CDR3 DNA is TGTGCCAGCAGCTCCCAGAAGGTGGAAAACATTCAGTACTTC.

V gene TRBV7-9 combines with J gene TRBJ2-7, with TRBD2 matching over 12 bases. Germline CDR1 reads SEHNR; CDR2 reads FQNEAQ (reference sequence). With V trimmed by 5 bases and J by 7 bases, 6 bases remained unmatched. This CDR3 contains 14 residues. Here the CDR3 reads CASSQTSGRGEQYF. The CDR3 region has the DNA TGTGCCAGCAGCCAGACTAGCGGGAGAGGGGAGCAGTACTTC.

The gene calls are TRBV7-3 and TRBJ2-2; TRBD2 matches 9 bases. The germline V gene has CDR1 SGHTA and CDR2 FQGTGA. This CDR3 has 14 residues. The ends lost 5 bases at V and 3 bases at J; junction bases unmatched: 1. CDR3 residues: CASSRGGDTGELFF. The DNA of the CDR3 is TGTGCCAGCAGCCGCGGGGGGGACACCGGGGAGCTGTTTTTT.

This chain links TRBV10-3 with TRBJ2-3; D is possibly TRBD1 (5 bases). The germline gives CDR1 ENHRY, CDR2 SYGVKD. Trimming took off 0 bases at V and 2 bases at J, with 12 bases between the two ends. The CDR3 sequence is 16 residues long. As DNA, the CDR3 is TGTGCCATCAGTGAGTCAGGCGGACACAACACAGATACGCAGTATTTT. It encodes CAISESGGHNTDTQYF.

The V and J genes are TRBV5-6 and TRBJ2-1; weak D call: TRBD1 (6 bases). From germline, CDR1 is SGHDT and CDR2 YYEEEE. The CDR3 spans 16 residues. V dropped 0 bases and J dropped 2 bases, with 12 bases sitting between them. CDR3 in DNA: TGTGCCAGCAGCTTGGCGGGCAGGGGTACCTACAATGAGCAGTTCTTC. Protein sequence: CASSLAGRGTYNEQFF. Full variable domain (missing parts from reference TRBV5-6 and TRBJ2-1): DAGVTQSPTHLIKTRGQQVTLRCSPKSGHDTVSWYQQALGQGPQFIFQYYEEEERQRGNFPDRFSGHQFPNYSSELNVNALLLGDSALYLCASSLAGRGTYNEQFFGPGTRLTVL.

This sequence joins TRBV28 and TRBJ1-2, with no clear D. V shed 3 bases and J shed 4 bases, with 9 bases lying between them. Per the germline V gene, CDR1 is MDHEN and CDR2 is SYDVKM. CDR3 length equals 13 residues. CDR3 in DNA: TGTGCCAGCAGTTTCCAGGCCGTCTATGGCTACACCTTC. Protein sequence: CASSFQAVYGYTF.

The chain uses TRBV7-3 and TRBJ2-5; 8 bases map to TRBD2. Germline V gene data show CDR1 as SGHTA and CDR2 as FQGTGA. The CDR3 runs to 15 residues. Germline trimming cut 2 bases from V and 5 bases from J; bases unmatched to any gene: 7. For the CDR3, the DNA is TGTGCCAGCAGCTTAGACGGGAGGGCCGGGGAGACCCAGTACTTC. It is translated as CASSLDGRAGETQYF.

The J gene is TRBJ2-3, the V gene TRBV2; D is unresolved. Germline V gives CDR1 SNHLY, CDR2 FYNNEI. The CDR3 consists of 14 residues. V shed 6 bases and J shed 0 bases, with 10 bases lying between them. DNA for the CDR3: TGTGCCAGCAGACTGAGTTCTAGCACAGATACGCAGTATTTT. Protein product: CASRLSSSTDTQYF.

There are a few counts of this clone. The chain's CDR3 is CASSPLETQYF. The CDR3 bases are TGTGCCAGCAGCCCCCTAGAGACCCAGTACTTC. This sequence joins TRBV7-6 and TRBJ2-5; no clear D gene. The CDR3 is 11 amino acids. V was pared by 5 bases and J by 4 bases, with 5 bases between. The germline V gene encodes CDR1 SGHVS and CDR2 FNYEAQ.

V usage is TRBV15 and J usage is TRBJ1-2; TRBD1 agrees at 10 bases. Germline-derived CDR1 and CDR2 are LNHNV and YYDKDF (reference sequence). V shed 3 bases, J shed 6 bases, and the junction held 7 bases outside the gene matches. The CDR3 sequence is 15 residues long. The CDR3 loop reads CATSSEGQGYDGYTF. The CDR3 DNA sequence: TGTGCCACCAGCAGCGAGGGACAGGGGTACGATGGCTACACCTTC.

This clone was counted between two and nine times. The V call is TRBV2, the J call TRBJ2-3; 10 bases fit TRBD2. Trimming removed 6 bases from V and 1 base from J; junction bases left unmatched: 4. The CDR3 runs to 15 residues. The germline V gene encodes CDR1 SNHLY and CDR2 FYNNEI. CDR3 protein: CASRGGTSGTDTQYF. CDR3 nucleotide sequence: TGTGCCAGCAGGGGGGGGACTAGCGGCACAGATACGCAGTATTTT.

DNA for the CDR3: TGTGCCAGCAGCGTAGGCCAGGGAGCGGCTAACTATGGCTACACCTTC. Protein: CASSVGQGAANYGYTF. The V and J genes are TRBV9 and TRBJ1-2; D is possibly TRBD1 (5 bases). The CDR3 sequence is 16 residues long. The V gene's germline CDR1 is SGDLS and CDR2 YYNGEE. Trimming pared 0 bases from V and 0 bases from J, leaving 12 bases between.

The chain carries TRBV5-8 and TRBJ2-7, with 9 bases identical to TRBD2. This CDR3 is built from 15 residues. Germline assignment: CDR1 SGHTS and CDR2 YDEGEE. V trimming: 4 bases; J trimming: 1 base; junction bases outside the gene matches: 6. The CDR3 DNA is TGTGCCAGCAGCGGTCGGACTAGCGCTTCCTACGAGCAGTACTTC. Translation: CASSGRTSASYEQYF.